Below, 29 T cell receptor beta chains from the same sample are listed, as sequenced in a study of beta chain features in type 1 diabetes (dated by TCRdb to the late 2010s). What the authors observed across the whole study: A moderate but significant shortening of TCRB CDR3 length was observed in type 1 diabetes patients in all four CD4+ subsets.

For these receptors, no antigen is known. Library preparation employed the immunoSEQ multiplex PCR assay. The entire amount of isolated RNA was reverse transcribed using the High Capacity cDNA Reverse Transcription Kit, so the sequenced TCRB transcripts were expressed ones. TCRdb re-hosts the immuneACCESS table, in-frame sequences only. Its copies lack some clones; in the studies checked, an unresolved V gene accounts for under half of them, and the cause for the rest is not known. This sample comprises around 710,000 clones, around 11% of them detected only once. The ten largest clones add up to more than 0.1% of the sample. Sequencing used naive CD4+ T cells from blood. This specimen's cell subset or site label, per the study, means: true naive CD4+ T cells. The receptors were sampled from a man aged 30 to 45 with type 1 diabetes.

The chain links TRBV4-2 to TRBJ2-7; 7 nucleotides align to TRBD1. In germline, CDR1 is LGHNA, CDR2 YNFKEQ. The CDR3 has 17 residues. V shed 1 base and J 1 base; nucleotides not matched to a gene: 10. In DNA form, the CDR3 reads TGTGCCAGCAGCCAAGGCCGAAATCTGGGACAGTCCTACGAGCAGTACTTC. Translated, it gives CASSQGRNLGQSYEQYF.

There are a few counts of this clone. The CDR3 reads CASSLDRAYNSPLHF. The DNA for the CDR3 is TGTGCCAGCAGCTTGGACAGGGCCTATAATTCACCCCTCCACTTT. This chain joins TRBV5-4 and TRBJ1-6; D is possibly TRBD1 (6 bases). The germline V gene encodes CDR1 SGHNT and CDR2 YYREEE (reference sequence). The V end was cut by 0 bases, the J end by 2 bases, with 6 bases between. This CDR3 comprises 15 residues.

The CDR3 region is CASSPLGETQYF. CDR3 DNA sequence: TGTGCCAGCAGCCCCCTGGGGGAGACCCAGTACTTC. This chain uses TRBV7-7 with TRBJ2-5; D remains ambiguous. V lost 5 bases and J 5 bases, leaving 9 bases between the germline ends. CDR1 is SSHAT and CDR2 is FNYEAQ in the germline V gene (reference sequence). This CDR3 comprises 12 residues.

This clone was counted between two and nine times. V gene TRBV14 combines with J gene TRBJ1-2; D not certain. The V and J ends lost 3 bases and 2 bases respectively, with 7 bases between them. The CDR3 is 13 amino acids. Per germline, CDR1 SGHDN and CDR2 FVKESK. CDR3 residues: CASSHDPNYGYTF. The CDR3 nucleotides are TGTGCCAGCAGCCACGATCCGAACTATGGCTACACCTTC.

V usage is TRBV25-1 and J usage is TRBJ2-3, with 10 bases aligning to TRBD1. V lost 6 bases and J lost 5; bases outside the gene matches: 14. The germline V gene has CDR1 MGHDK and CDR2 SYGVNS. CDR3 length: 17 amino acids. This CDR3 reads CASSPSRQGAVRDTQYF. The CDR3 DNA is TGTGCCAGCAGCCCATCAAGACAGGGGGCGGTACGAGATACGCAGTATTTT.

Only a few counts were recorded for this clone. The chain has TRBV30 and TRBJ2-3; TRBD1 matches at 8 bases. This CDR3 contains 14 residues. CDR1 and CDR2 (germline): GTSNPN, SVGIG (reference sequence). The trim removed 2 bases at V and 3 bases at J, leaving 4 bases unmatched. The CDR3 protein is CAWSSDRGTDTQYF. The CDR3, as DNA: TGTGCCTGGAGTAGCGACAGGGGAACAGATACGCAGTATTTT.

DNA of the CDR3: TGTGCCAGCAGTTCCCAGACCGAAGAAGCTTTCTTT. It is translated as CASSSQTEEAFF. The chain carries TRBV6-6 and TRBJ1-1; D unresolved. The CDR3 extends over 12 amino acids. With 4 bases removed from V and 8 bases from J, the gap between germline ends came to 11 bases. The germline CDR1 and CDR2 sequences are MNHNY and SVGAGI (reference sequence).

This rearrangement joins TRBV7-2 to TRBJ2-7; 7 bases are a match to TRBD2. The CDR3 consists of 14 residues. In germline, CDR1 is SGHTA, CDR2 FQGNSA. The ends lost 5 bases at V and 11 bases at J; junction bases unmatched: 15. The CDR3 here is CASSTTDGEGKKYF. DNA of the CDR3: TGTGCCAGCAGCACCACGGACGGGGAGGGGAAGAAGTACTTC.

This chain links TRBV20-1 with TRBJ2-5; no clear D gene. CDR3 size: 11 residues. CDR1 DFQATT and CDR2 SNEGSKA come from the germline V gene (reference sequence). Trimming left V 5 bases short and J 7 bases short, with 11 bases between. CDR3 region: CSASGPGTQYF. For the CDR3, the DNA is TGCAGTGCTTCCGGTCCGGGGACCCAGTACTTC.

The chain employs TRBV4-3 and TRBJ2-3; 8 bases match TRBD1. V lost 0 bases and J lost 6; bases outside the gene matches: 8. The CDR3 runs to 16 residues. CDR1 is LGHNA, CDR2 YSLEER, per germline. This CDR3 is CASSQDQGAWGDTQYF. DNA of the CDR3: TGCGCCAGCAGCCAAGACCAGGGGGCCTGGGGGGATACGCAGTATTTT.

The chain recombines TRBV19 with TRBJ1-5; 7 bases map to TRBD1. This CDR3 has 13 residues. J was trimmed by 7 bases and V by 7 bases; bases with no gene match: 7. Looked up from germline, CDR1 is LNHDA and CDR2 is SQIVND (reference sequence). This CDR3 is CASNRQGWQPQHF. CDR3 nucleotide sequence: TGTGCCAGTAATCGACAGGGCTGGCAGCCCCAGCATTTT.

V gene TRBV11-3 combines with J gene TRBJ2-1; no reliable D call. V lost 1 base and J lost 7, with 8 bases in between. CDR1 and CDR2 from the germline V gene are SGHNT and YENEEA. The CDR3 has 13 residues. CDR3 sequence reads: CASSLGEGNEQFF. The CDR3 region has the DNA TGTGCCAGCAGCTTAGGAGAAGGAAATGAGCAGTTCTTC.

The chain employs TRBV10-3 and TRBJ2-3; weak D call: TRBD1 (6 bases). V lost 5 bases and J lost 6, with 18 bases in between. This CDR3 has 15 amino acids. Germline assignment: CDR1 ENHRY and CDR2 SYGVKD. The CDR3 region is CAISPIRGVSDTQYF. CDR3 coding DNA: TGTGCCATCAGTCCTATCAGGGGTGTTTCGGATACGCAGTATTTT.

This clone was picked up a small number of times. The chain couples TRBV7-2 to TRBJ2-2; D is unresolved. CDR1 SGHTA and CDR2 FQGNSA come from the germline V gene. With 5 bases removed from V and 6 bases from J, the gap between germline ends came to 4 bases. The CDR3 covers 11 residues. The DNA of the CDR3 is TGTGCCAGCAGCCTCTCCGGGGAGCTGTTTTTT. Encoded protein: CASSLSGELFF.

The V and J genes are TRBV5-4 and TRBJ1-4; no definite D call. Trimming shortened V by 1 base and J by 8 bases, and 9 bases separated the two germline ends. The germline gives CDR1 SGHNT, CDR2 YYREEE (reference sequence). CDR3 length: 13 residues. The CDR3 coding sequence is TGTGCCAGCAGCTTGTGGGGTACCGAAAAACTGTTTTTT. Protein sequence: CASSLWGTEKLFF.

This clone was found a few times. The chain recombines TRBV5-1 with TRBJ2-3; 10 bases are a match to TRBD2. After removal of 1 base from V and 1 base from J, the junction contained 3 bases not matched to a gene. Germline V gives CDR1 SGHRS, CDR2 YFSETQ. The CDR3 extends over 16 amino acids. The DNA of the CDR3 is TGCGCCAGCAGCTTGTTCGGACTAGCGGGCACAGATACGCAGTATTTT. Protein sequence: CASSLFGLAGTDTQYF. The full variable domain, rest sourced from reference TRBV5-1 and TRBJ2-3, is KAGVTQTPRYLIKTRGQQVTLSCSPISGHRSVSWYQQTPGQGLQFLFEYFSETQRNKGNFPGRFSGRQFSNSRSEMNVSTLELGDSALYLCASSLFGLAGTDTQYFGPGTRLTVL.

This clone was seen a few times. The identical CDR3 is also encoded by other nucleotide sequences in the sample. The chain recombines TRBV29-1 with TRBJ1-2; D gene ambiguous. The CDR3 runs 13 residues. CDR1 is SQVTM, CDR2 ANQGSEA, per germline. V was cut by 0 bases and J by 8 bases, with 13 bases left in between. CDR3 in DNA: TGCAGCGTTGAAGATGTCCGGATTGGGGGCTACACCTTC. Its protein product is CSVEDVRIGGYTF.

This clone was detected a few times. The CDR3 bases are TGCGCCAGCAGCTTGATTCTAGCGGGGGGGCCGACAGATACGCAGTATTTT. It translates to CASSLILAGGPTDTQYF. This sequence joins TRBV5-1 and TRBJ2-3, with 12 bases identical to TRBD2. Trimming removed 1 base from V and 3 bases from J; junction bases left unmatched: 6. Germline assignment: CDR1 SGHRS and CDR2 YFSETQ. The CDR3 runs 17 residues.

The gene calls are TRBV5-8 and TRBJ2-5; 11 bases are a match to TRBD2. In germline, CDR1 is SGHTS, CDR2 YDEGEE. The trim removed 4 bases at V and 5 bases at J, leaving 7 bases unmatched. This CDR3 has 15 amino acids. CDR3: CASSPLAGGFETQYF. Written as DNA, the CDR3 is TGTGCCAGCAGCCCCTTAGCGGGGGGGTTCGAGACCCAGTACTTC.

The genes are TRBV5-6 and TRBJ1-2; tentative D call: TRBD1 (5 bases). The V end lost 0 bases, the J end lost 6 bases, and 9 bases lay between the germline ends. The CDR3 runs 13 residues. The V gene's germline CDR1 is SGHDT and CDR2 YYEEEE. In DNA form, the CDR3 reads TGTGCCAGCAGCTTGGCCAGGGTGAATGGCTACACCTTC. Its translation: CASSLARVNGYTF.

The chain links TRBV5-1 to TRBJ2-1, with 12 bases lining up with TRBD2. CDR1 and CDR2 from the germline V gene are SGHRS and YFSETQ. The length of the CDR3 is 18 residues. Trimming cost V 0 bases and J 4 bases; bases outside gene matches: 8. The CDR3 DNA sequence: TGCGCCAGCAGCTTGGTCCCACTAGCGGGGGGCTCTTACAATGAGCAGTTCTTC. This codes for CASSLVPLAGGSYNEQFF.

The J gene is TRBJ2-5, the V gene TRBV18, with 7 bases fitting TRBD1. Germline assignment: CDR1 KGHSH and CDR2 LQKENI. The V gene end was trimmed by 1 base and the J gene end by 4 bases; junction bases not matched to a gene: 3. The CDR3 length is 14 residues. The CDR3 reads CASSPQGAGETQYF. CDR3 nucleotide sequence: TGTGCCAGCTCACCACAGGGGGCCGGAGAGACCCAGTACTTC.

Comment on this clone: Other nucleotide sequences from this sample produce the same CDR3. This chain links TRBV5-1 with TRBJ2-3; D remains unclear. Trimming shortened V by 2 bases and J by 0 bases, and 7 bases separated the two germline ends. Germline lookup yields CDR1 SGHRS and CDR2 YFSETQ. This CDR3 is 14 amino acids long. The CDR3 protein is CASSLGGSTDTQYF. CDR3 coding DNA: TGCGCCAGCAGCTTAGGCGGCAGCACAGATACGCAGTATTTT. Looking up the rest from reference TRBV5-1 and TRBJ2-3 gives the full variable domain: KAGVTQTPRYLIKTRGQQVTLSCSPISGHRSVSWYQQTPGQGLQFLFEYFSETQRNKGNFPGRFSGRQFSNSRSEMNVSTLELGDSALYLCASSLGGSTDTQYFGPGTRLTVL.

This clone was seen a few times. The genes are TRBV6-6 and TRBJ1-2; 12 bases are shared with TRBD1. Trimming at V came to 6 bases and at J to 7 bases, leaving 12 bases not matched to a gene. CDR1 is MNHNY and CDR2 is SVGAGI in the germline V gene (reference sequence). This CDR3 has 16 residues. CDR3 DNA: TGTGCCAGCAGCCAGGGGACAGGGGGCGCGATAGTTGGCTACACCTTC. This sequence encodes CASSQGTGGAIVGYTF.

This clone was seen a handful of times. This sequence joins TRBV29-1 and TRBJ2-3; D uncertain. This CDR3 has 15 residues. Germline lookup yields CDR1 SQVTM and CDR2 ANQGSEA. Trimming left V 2 bases short and J 2 bases short, with 14 bases between. Here the CDR3 DNA reads TGCAGCGTTGAACTCCCCTATCGCCTCACAGATACGCAGTATTTT. It codes for CSVELPYRLTDTQYF.

V usage is TRBV9 and J usage is TRBJ1-3; D is uncertain. The germline V gene encodes CDR1 SGDLS and CDR2 YYNGEE. Between the trimmed V and J ends, which lost 0 bases and 0 bases, there was a span of 13 bases. CDR3 size: 17 residues. CDR3 amino acids: CASSVAGASISGNTIYF. Here the CDR3 DNA reads TGTGCCAGCAGCGTAGCAGGAGCTTCAATCTCTGGAAACACCATATATTTT.

The DNA for the CDR3 is TGTGCCAGCAGCTCGGGACGGTTGAACACTGAAGCTTTCTTT. This encodes CASSSGRLNTEAFF. V gene TRBV7-2 combines with J gene TRBJ1-1; D possibly corresponds to TRBD1 (5 bases). Germline values: CDR1 SGHTA, CDR2 FQGNSA. V was shortened by 4 bases and J by 0 bases, with 9 bases between the two germline ends. The CDR3 has 14 residues. The complete variable domain, with remaining parts taken from reference TRBV7-2 and TRBJ1-1, reads GAGVSQSPSNKVTEKGKDVELRCDPISGHTALYWYRQSLGQGLEFLIYFQGNSAPDKSGLPSDRFSAERTGGSVSTLTIQRTQQEDSAVYLCASSSGRLNTEAFFGQGTRLTVV.

This clone was found once. The chain is built from TRBV30 and TRBJ2-3; D may be TRBD1 (5 bases). V shed 8 bases and J shed 6 bases, with 18 bases lying between them. Germline V lookup: CDR1 GTSNPN, CDR2 SVGIG (reference sequence). CDR3 length equals 13 residues. The CDR3 DNA reads TGTGCCCAAGCAAAAGGGGCCGGGGATACGCAGTATTTT. Its protein product is CAQAKGAGDTQYF.

The CDR3 protein is CASSFPGLAAQETQYF. CDR3 coding DNA: TGTGCCAGCAGCTTTCCGGGACTAGCGGCACAAGAGACCCAGTACTTC. V gene TRBV7-2 combines with J gene TRBJ2-5; 11 bases fit TRBD2. Germline loops: CDR1 SGHTA, CDR2 FQGNSA. Trimming removed 3 bases from V and 2 bases from J; junction bases left unmatched: 5. The CDR3 loop spans 16 amino acids.